The 18 T cell receptor beta chains presented below share a single source sample, sequenced in a study of blood T cells in healthy people across ages. With a J-beta primer mix and a sample-barcoded 5' primer, a second PCR ran roughly 6 to 11 cycles. TCRdb called the 5' RACE reads again in MiXCR, with one record for every CDR3 protein. The table includes about 1.6 million distinct CDR3 sequences, 30% to 40% detected once. Input material: blood. The receptors originated from a woman aged 30 to 39 in good health.

J is TRBJ1-2 and V is TRBV20-1; D gene unclear. The CDR3 consists of 13 residues. Trimming shortened V by 3 bases and J by 0 bases, and 8 bases separated the two germline ends. Looked up from germline, CDR1 is DFQATT and CDR2 is SNEGSKA (reference sequence). This CDR3 reads CSASADANYGYTF. CDR3 nucleotides: TGCAGTGCTAGTGCAGACGCTAACTATGGCTACACCTTC.

This clonotype came up many times. One end of the junction fails to match germline, which may point to a read error. The V and J genes are TRBV6-2 or TRBV6-3 and TRBJ2-1; D may be TRBD1 or TRBD2 (5 bases each). This CDR3 comprises 13 residues. Per the germline V gene, CDR1 is MNHEY and CDR2 is SVGEGT. This CDR3 reads CASSYWGYNDQFF. DNA of the CDR3: TGTGCCAGCAGTTACTGGGGGTACAATGATCAGTTCTTC.

This chain uses TRBV29-1 with TRBJ1-1, with 7 bases lining up with TRBD1. The CDR3 has 14 residues. V lost 3 bases to trimming and J lost 5 bases; unmatched junction nucleotides: 9. CDR1 and CDR2 (germline): SQVTM, ANQGSEA. The CDR3 protein is CSVDRAGGGTEAFF. Written as DNA, the CDR3 is TGCAGCGTTGACCGGGCAGGGGGTGGAACTGAAGCTTTCTTT. The full variable domain, its missing parts supplied by reference TRBV29-1 and TRBJ1-1, is SAVISQKPSRDICQRGTSLTIQCQVDSQVTMMFWYRQQPGQSLTLIATANQGSEATYESGFVIDKFPISRPNLTFSTLTVSNMSPEDSSIYLCSVDRAGGGTEAFFGQGTRLTVV.

This clonotype was seen a handful of times. The rearrangement joins TRBV12-3 or TRBV12-4 to TRBJ2-5; perhaps TRBD2 as D (6 bases). The V gene lost 7 bases and the J gene lost 0 bases, with 15 bases spanning the gap. The CDR3 has 15 amino acids. This chain's CDR3 is CASTGGPQYQETQYF. CDR3 DNA: TGTGCCAGCACCGGGGGACCTCAGTACCAAGAGACCCAGTACTTC.

This clonotype turned up a few times. The chain joins TRBV30 to TRBJ2-1; D gene uncertain. Trimming removed 3 bases from V and 4 bases from J, with 10 bases in between. The CDR3 has 13 amino acids. The V gene's germline CDR1 is GTSNPN and CDR2 SVGIG (reference sequence). CDR3 DNA: TGTGCCTGGAGGGCTAGATCATACAATGAGCAGTTCTTC. The encoded protein is CAWRARSYNEQFF.

This clonotype was observed a single time. A junction end diverges from the germline sequence, so it may reflect a read error. The chain employs TRBV27 and TRBJ2-7; D is undetermined. Germline lookup yields CDR1 MNHEY and CDR2 SMNVEV (reference sequence). This CDR3 spans 11 amino acids. CDR3 residues: CAGSSRYEQYF. The CDR3 bases are TGTGCCGGCAGTTCCCGGTACGAGCAGTACTTC.

This clonotype was recorded a few times. The chain couples TRBV7-3 to TRBJ2-1; TRBD2 matches at 8 bases. The CDR3 contains 13 residues. Germline CDR1 SGHTA, CDR2 FQGTGA. The trim removed 2 bases at V and 10 bases at J, leaving 4 bases unmatched. The CDR3 DNA follows: TGTGCCAGCAGCTTAGATAGCGGGGTGGAGCAGTTCTTC. Its protein is CASSLDSGVEQFF.

J is TRBJ2-1 and V is TRBV20-1; 12 bases line up with TRBD2. Germline lookup yields CDR1 DFQATT and CDR2 SNEGSKA (reference sequence). Trimming took 7 bases from V and 7 from J; bases not matched to a gene: 5. There are 13 residues in the CDR3. For the CDR3, the DNA is TGCAGTGAGACTAGCGGGAGAATTAATGAGCAGTTCTTC. Its protein product is CSETSGRINEQFF.

This clonotype has only a few counts. The rearrangement links TRBV11-1 to TRBJ2-1, with 8 bases that match TRBD2. CDR3 size: 13 residues. Per the germline V gene, CDR1 is SGHAT and CDR2 is FQDESV (reference sequence). The V and J ends lost 7 bases and 7 bases, in that order; junction bases with no gene match: 6. CDR3 DNA sequence: TGTGCCAGCATGTACCGGGAGGGTAATGAGCAGTTCTTC. Translated: CASMYREGNEQFF.

Comment on this clonotype: The junction shows a germline mismatch at one end, possibly a read error. This chain joins TRBV5-1 and TRBJ2-1; D may match TRBD1 or TRBD2 (5 bases each). The CDR3 is made up of 17 amino acids. Looked up from germline, CDR1 is SGHRS and CDR2 is YFSETQ. The CDR3 bases are TGCGCCAGCAGCACGCCACCTCAGGGAGACCATTACAATGAGCTGTTCTTC. Its translation: CASSTPPQGDHYNELFF.

This clonotype occurred many times. This chain joins TRBV12-3 or TRBV12-4 and TRBJ2-3; D gene uncertain. The CDR3 sequence is 16 residues long. V was clipped by 6 bases and J by 2 bases, with 18 bases between them. CDR3 sequence (DNA): TGTGCCAGCAGCCCCGACCTCCTTAGGGTCACAGATACGCAGTATTTT. This translates into CASSPDLLRVTDTQYF.

Remarks on this clonotype: One end of the junction does not line up with germline, which may come from a read error. V and J are TRBV7-2 and TRBJ2-3, with 8 bases aligning to TRBD1. The CDR3 has 15 amino acids. The germline CDR1 and CDR2 sequences are SGHTA and FQGNSA. CDR3 sequence: CAGSLGTGGPDTQYF. CDR3 bases: TGTGCCGGCAGCTTGGGAACAGGGGGTCCAGATACGCAGTATTTT.

This chain uses TRBV3-1 with TRBJ1-1, with 7 bases aligning to TRBD1. Germline lookup yields CDR1 LGHDT and CDR2 YNNKEL (reference sequence). The CDR3 covers 13 residues. J was trimmed by 1 base and V by 11 bases; bases with no gene match: 7. The CDR3 here is CAGDTGENTEAFF. The CDR3 DNA reads TGTGCCGGCGATACAGGGGAGAACACTGAAGCTTTCTTT.

The V gene is TRBV28, the J gene TRBJ2-7; 7 bases agree with TRBD2. This CDR3 spans 17 amino acids. Germline V lookup: CDR1 MDHEN, CDR2 SYDVKM. J lost 3 bases, V lost 3 bases, and 14 bases had no gene match. CDR3 sequence: CASSFSTTTGGSYEQYF. CDR3 bases: TGTGCCAGCAGTTTCTCAACCACCACGGGAGGAAGCTACGAGCAGTACTTC.

The chain is built from TRBV6-1 and TRBJ2-7, with D perhaps matching TRBD2 (6 bases). V shed 7 bases and J shed 4 bases, with 14 bases lying between them. CDR3 length equals 13 residues. Per the germline V gene, CDR1 is MNHNS and CDR2 is SASEGT. DNA of the CDR3: TGTGCCAGCAACCAGGGAGGCGGGTACGAGCAGTACTTC. This translates into CASNQGGGYEQYF.

This chain uses TRBV6-6 with TRBJ1-2, with TRBD1 as a possible D gene (5 bases). The CDR3 covers 14 residues. Per the germline V gene, CDR1 is MNHNY and CDR2 is SVGAGI (reference sequence). V lost 0 bases, J lost 8 bases, and 13 bases lay in between. CDR3 sequence: CASSYSGEEEGYTF. CDR3 bases: TGTGCCAGCAGTTACTCGGGGGAGGAAGAGGGCTACACCTTC.

This clonotype was detected only a few times. The V and J genes are TRBV7-2 and TRBJ2-5, with a weak D call TRBD1 (5 bases). This CDR3 region has 14 residues. The V end lost 11 bases, the J end lost 1 base, and 17 bases lay between the germline ends. In germline, CDR1 is SGHTA, CDR2 FQGNSA. DNA for the CDR3: TGTGCCGGCTTGCCAGGGCCACCCCAAGAGACCCAGTACTTC. As protein: CAGLPGPPQETQYF.

In its sample, this clonotype was seen many times. The V and J genes are TRBV5-1 and TRBJ2-3; tentative D call: TRBD2 (5 bases). The V gene's germline CDR1 is SGHRS and CDR2 YFSETQ. With 3 bases removed from V and 4 bases from J, the gap between germline ends came to 15 bases. CDR3 length: 15 amino acids. CDR3 sequence (DNA): TGCGCCAGCAGCTGGGCCTCGGGAACCCCAGATACGCAGTATTTT. It translates to CASSWASGTPDTQYF.